This passage covers 17 T cell receptor beta chains from one sample sequenced in a study of shared clonotypes between healthy human individuals. The data were produced by immunoSEQ multiplex PCR, yet TCRdb's version contains in-frame clones alone and is incomplete. The sample contains about 2.3 million clones, about 90% of which appear only once. Specimen: naive CD4+ T cells from PBMCs. Subset denoted: CD45RA+ positively selected. These receptors were taken from a man aged 18 to 30 in good health. Some clones in this sample may be carry-over from other donors' samples.

In its sample, this clone was seen once. The chain joins TRBV7-2 to TRBJ2-2; D is perhaps TRBD1 (6 bases). V dropped 5 bases and J dropped 6 bases, with 19 bases sitting between them. The CDR3 extends over 16 amino acids. The germline CDR1 and CDR2 sequences are SGHTA and FQGNSA. The CDR3 bases are TGTGCCAGCAGCCCCGCCGTCCGGGCAGGGGCCGGGGAGCTGTTTTTT. Residues: CASSPAVRAGAGELFF.

On this clone: Other DNA sequences of this sample code for an identical CDR3. The rearrangement uses TRBV7-2 and TRBJ2-2; D ambiguous. CDR3 length: 14 residues. V shed 2 bases and J shed 3 bases, with 7 bases lying between them. CDR1 is SGHTA and CDR2 is FQGNSA in the germline V gene. The CDR3, as DNA: TGTGCCAGCAGCTTAAGTCGAGACACCGGGGAGCTGTTTTTT. Its protein is CASSLSRDTGELFF. The variable domain in full, completed from reference TRBV7-2 and TRBJ2-2, reads GAGVSQSPSNKVTEKGKDVELRCDPISGHTALYWYRQSLGQGLEFLIYFQGNSAPDKSGLPSDRFSAERTGGSVSTLTIQRTQQEDSAVYLCASSLSRDTGELFFGEGSRLTVL.

CDR3 in DNA: TGTGCCATCAGTCGGGTTAACTATGGCTACACCTTC. It is translated as CAISRVNYGYTF. The chain joins TRBV10-3 to TRBJ1-2; D call uncertain. V lost 5 bases, J lost 1 base, and 5 bases lay in between. CDR3 length equals 12 residues. Germline V gene sequence: CDR1 ENHRY, CDR2 SYGVKD.

The chain links TRBV19 to TRBJ2-1; unclear D gene. Germline CDR1 LNHDA, CDR2 SQIVND (reference sequence). The CDR3 covers 11 residues. Trimming removed 5 bases from V and 8 bases from J, with 7 bases in between. The CDR3 DNA reads TGTGCCAGTAGTGCCCTATATGAGCAGTTCTTC. Protein product: CASSALYEQFF.

On this clone: Other DNA variants within this sample encode the same CDR3. V gene TRBV5-1 combines with J gene TRBJ1-3, with D unclear. Germline-derived CDR1 and CDR2 are SGHRS and YFSETQ. The V end lost 0 bases, the J end lost 0 bases, and 7 bases lay between the germline ends. The CDR3 contains 15 residues. The CDR3 loop reads CASSLGQNSGNTIYF. The DNA of the CDR3 is TGCGCCAGCAGCTTGGGGCAGAACTCTGGAAACACCATATATTTT. Full variable domain (outside the CDR3, taken from reference TRBV5-1 and TRBJ1-3): KAGVTQTPRYLIKTRGQQVTLSCSPISGHRSVSWYQQTPGQGLQFLFEYFSETQRNKGNFPGRFSGRQFSNSRSEMNVSTLELGDSALYLCASSLGQNSGNTIYFGEGSWLTVV.

The V gene is TRBV9, the J gene TRBJ2-5; TRBD2 matches 8 bases. The V gene's germline CDR1 is SGDLS and CDR2 YYNGEE. V shed 3 bases, J shed 4 bases, and the junction held 2 bases outside the gene matches. This CDR3 is 13 amino acids long. CDR3 sequence reads: CASSGRGAETQYF. The CDR3 DNA follows: TGTGCCAGCAGCGGGCGGGGGGCAGAGACCCAGTACTTC.

Details on this clone: This CDR3 is also generated by other DNA sequences in the sample. The chain is built from TRBV27 and TRBJ2-3; D is unclear. Germline V gene data show CDR1 as MNHEY and CDR2 as SMNVEV (reference sequence). The V gene lost 3 bases and the J gene lost 3 bases, with 7 bases spanning the gap. The CDR3 has 13 residues. CDR3 DNA: TGTGCCAGCAGTTTGCGGCGAACAGATACGCAGTATTTT. Its translation: CASSLRRTDTQYF.

The chain combines TRBV11-2 with TRBJ2-5, with D perhaps matching TRBD1 (6 bases). The germline CDR1 and CDR2 sequences are SGHAT and FQNNGV. This CDR3 is built from 13 residues. Trimming shortened V by 5 bases and J by 7 bases, and 14 bases separated the two germline ends. The CDR3 DNA reads TGTGCCAGCAGCCCAAACAGGGAACGGACCCAGTACTTC. Its translation is CASSPNRERTQYF.

The chain combines TRBV2 with TRBJ2-4, with TRBD1 as a possible D gene (5 bases). Germline V gene data show CDR1 as SNHLY and CDR2 as FYNNEI. The ends were cut back, 4 bases at V and 0 bases at J, with 16 bases in the middle. This CDR3 has 17 residues. DNA for the CDR3: TGTGCCAGCAGTGGGGGCGTCGCGGCCCTAGCCAAAAACATTCAGTACTTC. It encodes CASSGGVAALAKNIQYF. Full variable domain (outside the CDR3, taken from reference TRBV2 and TRBJ2-4): EPEVTQTPSHQVTQMGQEVILRCVPISNHLYFYWYRQILGQKVEFLVSFYNNEISEKSEIFDDQFSVERPDGSNFTLKIRSTKLEDSAMYFCASSGGVAALAKNIQYFGAGTRLSVL.

About this clone: This same CDR3 is encoded by further DNA sequences in the sample. This chain connects TRBV10-3 to TRBJ1-2; 8 positions match TRBD1. Germline trimming cut 2 bases from V and 4 bases from J; bases unmatched to any gene: 0. The CDR3 loop spans 13 amino acids. Per germline, CDR1 ENHRY and CDR2 SYGVKD. The CDR3 nucleotides are TGTGCCATCAGTGAGGACAGGGGCTATGGCTACACCTTC. It encodes CAISEDRGYGYTF.

This clone was observed a few times. The chain combines TRBV9 with TRBJ1-2; D may be TRBD1 (5 bases). The germline V and J ends were trimmed by 6 bases and 8 bases, with 17 bases remaining between them. Looked up from germline, CDR1 is SGDLS and CDR2 is YYNGEE. CDR3 length: 13 amino acids. The CDR3 loop is CASNDPRGSGYTF. In DNA form, the CDR3 reads TGTGCCAGCAACGACCCGCGGGGGAGCGGCTACACCTTC.

The CDR3 here is CARSLRSYGGPSQCSNQPQHF. As DNA, the CDR3 is TGTGCCAGAAGCTTGCGTAGTTACGGGGGGCCCTCCCAGTGCAGCAATCAGCCCCAGCATTTT. The V and J genes are TRBV5-3 and TRBJ1-5, with D tentatively TRBD1 (6 bases). TRBV5-3 is an open reading frame whose function is uncertain. V lost 1 base, J lost 1 base, and 27 bases lay in between. The CDR3 spans 21 residues.

This clone came up once. V usage is TRBV5-5 and J usage is TRBJ2-1; TRBD2 aligns across 9 bases. Germline CDR1 is SGHKS and CDR2 is YYEKEE (reference sequence). There are 15 residues in the CDR3. Trimming took 4 bases from V and 5 from J; bases not matched to a gene: 7. The CDR3 sequence: CASSLAGPPHNEQFF. In DNA, the CDR3 is TGTGCCAGCAGCCTAGCGGGACCCCCTCACAATGAGCAGTTCTTC.

The chain carries TRBV7-9 and TRBJ2-4, with no clear D. The CDR3 spans 14 residues. Germline V gene sequence: CDR1 SEHNR, CDR2 FQNEAQ (reference sequence). The V gene lost 1 base and the J gene lost 0 bases, with 4 bases spanning the gap. DNA of the CDR3: TGTGCCAGCAGCTTAGAACTAGCCAAAAACATTCAGTACTTC. Encoded protein: CASSLELAKNIQYF.

This chain uses TRBV11-3 with TRBJ2-7; D is ambiguous. The CDR3 runs to 14 residues. V lost 0 bases to trimming and J lost 6 bases, with 12 bases between them. Germline loops: CDR1 SGHNT, CDR2 YENEEA. In nucleotides, the CDR3 is TGTGCCAGCAGCTTAGAGGCGGCTTCTTCCGAGCAGTACTTC. Its protein is CASSLEAASSEQYF.

This chain uses TRBV5-8 with TRBJ1-2; D ambiguous. This CDR3 has 15 amino acids. Germline CDR1 SGHTS, CDR2 YDEGEE. V was pared by 0 bases and J by 7 bases, with 16 bases between. Here the CDR3 DNA reads TGTGCCAGCAGCTTGGGTACCGGAATGGGTCTTGGCTACACCTTC. Protein: CASSLGTGMGLGYTF.

V is TRBV5-6 and J is TRBJ2-3, with a weak D call TRBD2 (5 bases). Trimming took off 3 bases at V and 0 bases at J, with 14 bases between the two ends. The V gene's germline CDR1 is SGHDT and CDR2 YYEEEE. The CDR3 contains 16 residues. CDR3: CASSSRGAASTDTQYF. The CDR3 DNA is TGTGCCAGCAGCTCCCGAGGAGCGGCCAGCACAGATACGCAGTATTTT.